One and the same sample provided the 2 T cell receptor beta chains below, sequenced in a study of cytomegalovirus exposure and HLA in healthy donors. Primers included in the PCR were 60 Vbeta and 13 Jbeta primers. Repertoires were generated with immunoSEQ multiplex PCR, while TCRdb's copy carries only in-frame clones and drops some. The sample includes 100,000 to 150,000 clones. Specimen: PBMCs. Receptors were obtained from a man aged 18 to 29 in good health and CMV-seronegative.

This chain connects TRBV4-2 to TRBJ2-1; 14 bases are a match to TRBD2. CDR3 length equals 18 residues. With V trimmed by 4 bases and J by 6 bases, 11 bases remained unmatched. The germline V gene has CDR1 LGHNA and CDR2 YNFKEQ. Here the CDR3 reads CASSPDEGLAGGPNEQFF. CDR3 DNA sequence: TGTGCCAGCAGCCCGGACGAAGGACTAGCGGGGGGACCCAATGAGCAGTTCTTC.

This chain uses TRBV5-1 with TRBJ1-1; 10 bases are shared with TRBD1. Germline V gene data show CDR1 as SGHRS and CDR2 as YFSETQ. The CDR3 is 13 residues long. The V and J ends lost 4 bases and 5 bases, in that order; junction bases with no gene match: 2. The CDR3 DNA follows: TGCGCCAGCAGCATGGGACAGGGGACTGAAGCTTTCTTT. Translation: CASSMGQGTEAFF.